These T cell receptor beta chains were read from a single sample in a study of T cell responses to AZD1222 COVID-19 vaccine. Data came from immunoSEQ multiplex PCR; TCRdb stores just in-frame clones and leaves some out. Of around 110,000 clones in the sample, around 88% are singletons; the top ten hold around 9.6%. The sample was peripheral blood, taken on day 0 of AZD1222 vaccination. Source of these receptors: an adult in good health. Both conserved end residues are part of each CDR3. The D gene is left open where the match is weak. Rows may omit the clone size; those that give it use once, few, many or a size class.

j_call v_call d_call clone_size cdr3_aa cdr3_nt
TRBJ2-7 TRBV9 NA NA CASSDRQEGYEQYF TGTGCCAGCAGCGACCGACAGGAGGGCTACGAGCAGTACTTC
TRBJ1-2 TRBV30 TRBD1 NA CAWSRDGQGGYTF TGTGCCTGGAGTCGGGACGGACAGGGAGGGTACACCTTC
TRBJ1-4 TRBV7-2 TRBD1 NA CASSSGQGNEKLFF TGTGCCAGCAGCTCGGGACAGGGTAATGAAAAACTGTTTTTT
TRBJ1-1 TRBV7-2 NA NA CASSLEGGWSDTEAFF TGTGCCAGCAGCTTGGAAGGTGGTTGGTCTGACACTGAAGCTTTCTTT
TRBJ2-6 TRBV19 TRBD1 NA CASSTRQGITGANVLTF TGTGCCAGTAGTACCCGACAGGGTATAACTGGGGCCAACGTCCTGACTTTC
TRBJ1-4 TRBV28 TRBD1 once CAGQGAATNEKLFF TGTGCCGGCCAGGGGGCTGCAACTAATGAAAAACTGTTTTTT
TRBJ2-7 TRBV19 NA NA CASSITGGSYEQYF TGTGCCAGTAGTATCACCGGCGGGTCCTACGAGCAGTACTTC
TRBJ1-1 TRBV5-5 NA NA CASTWTDYTEAFF TGTGCCAGCACCTGGACAGATTACACTGAAGCTTTCTTT
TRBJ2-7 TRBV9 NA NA CASSVGELLWSYEQYF TGTGCCAGCAGCGTAGGTGAGCTGCTCTGGTCCTACGAGCAGTACTTC
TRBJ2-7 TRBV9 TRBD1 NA CASSQLTGAEQYF TGTGCCAGCAGTCAACTTACAGGGGCCGAGCAGTACTTC
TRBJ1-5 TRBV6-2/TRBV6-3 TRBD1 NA CASSYWTGGSNQPQHF TGTGCCAGCAGTTACTGGACAGGGGGGAGCAATCAGCCCCAGCATTTT
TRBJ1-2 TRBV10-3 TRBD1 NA CAISDQGQGDGYTF TGTGCCATCAGTGATCAAGGACAGGGAGATGGCTACACCTTC
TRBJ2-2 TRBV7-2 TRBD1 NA CASSRTGANTGELFF TGTGCCAGCAGCCGGACAGGGGCGAACACCGGGGAGCTGTTTTTT
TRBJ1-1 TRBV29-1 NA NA CSVPLGRTMNTEAFF TGCAGCGTCCCCCTGGGACGGACTATGAACACTGAAGCTTTCTTT
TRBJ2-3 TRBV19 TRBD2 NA CASSIQPRVAGVPDTQYF TGTGCCAGTAGTATCCAACCCCGGGTAGCGGGAGTGCCAGATACGCAGTATTTT
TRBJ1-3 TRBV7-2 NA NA CASSRPGNTIYF TGTGCCAGCAGCCGTCCCGGAAACACCATATATTTT
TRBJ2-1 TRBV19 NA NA CASSYRTVLYNEQFF TGTGCCAGTAGTTATCGGACAGTGCTCTACAATGAGCAGTTCTTC
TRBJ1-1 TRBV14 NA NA CASSHTQGRDTEAFF TGTGCCAGCAGCCACACACAGGGAAGAGACACTGAAGCTTTCTTT
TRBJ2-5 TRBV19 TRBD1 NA CASRRDRGETQYF TGTGCCAGTAGGAGAGACAGGGGTGAGACCCAGTACTTC
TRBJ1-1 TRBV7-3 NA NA CASSLRGGVEAFF TGTGCCAGCAGCTTAAGGGGGGGCGTTGAAGCTTTCTTT
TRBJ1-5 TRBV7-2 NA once CASSLTATGVQPQHF TGTGCCAGCAGCTTAACGGCAACAGGTGTTCAGCCCCAGCATTTT
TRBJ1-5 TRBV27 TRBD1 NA CASKSHDRDNQPQHF TGTGCCAGCAAGTCTCATGACAGGGACAATCAGCCCCAGCATTTT
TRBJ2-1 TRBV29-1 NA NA CSVEHSYNEQFF TGCAGCGTTGAACATTCTTACAATGAGCAGTTCTTC
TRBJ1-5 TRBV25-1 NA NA CASSEGGGRNNQPQHF TGTGCCAGCAGTGAAGGTGGAGGGAGAAACAATCAGCCCCAGCATTTT
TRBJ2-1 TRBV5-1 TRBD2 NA CASSGYGTSGYNEQFF TGCGCCAGCAGCGGGTACGGGACTAGCGGCTACAATGAGCAGTTCTTC
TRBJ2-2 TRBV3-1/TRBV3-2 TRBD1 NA CASSPRGTGNTGELFF TGTGCCAGCAGCCCCCGCGGGACAGGGAACACCGGGGAGCTGTTTTTT
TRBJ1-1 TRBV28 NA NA CASRLRVLNTEAFF TGTGCCAGCAGACTCAGGGTATTGAACACTGAAGCTTTCTTT
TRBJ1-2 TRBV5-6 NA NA CASSLMGISYGYTF TGTGCCAGCAGCTTGATGGGCATAAGCTATGGCTACACCTTC
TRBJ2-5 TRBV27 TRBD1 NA CASSSWGQGGETQYF TGTGCCAGCAGTTCCTGGGGACAGGGGGGGGAGACCCAGTACTTC
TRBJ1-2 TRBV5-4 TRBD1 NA CASSFTDRLHYTF TGTGCCAGCAGCTTCACGGACAGGCTACACTACACCTTC
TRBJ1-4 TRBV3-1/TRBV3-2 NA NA CASSKTNEKLFF TGTGCCAGCAGCAAAACTAATGAAAAACTGTTTTTT
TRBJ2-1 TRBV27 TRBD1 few CASSLKGTGFHSEQFF TGTGCCAGCAGTTTAAAAGGGACAGGGTTCCACAGTGAGCAGTTCTTC
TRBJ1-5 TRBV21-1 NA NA CASSKSSRGDRDSNQPQHF TGTGCCAGCAGCAAATCTAGTAGAGGTGACAGAGATAGCAATCAGCCCCAGCATTTT
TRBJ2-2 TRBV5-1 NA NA CASSLNSIITGELFF TGCGCCAGCAGCTTAAACTCAATCATTACCGGGGAGCTGTTTTTT
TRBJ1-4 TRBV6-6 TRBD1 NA CASSYSGGRVAEKLFF TGTGCCAGCAGTTACTCAGGGGGCAGGGTGGCCGAAAAACTGTTTTTT
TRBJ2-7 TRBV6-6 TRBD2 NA CASSYSAGGIRYEQYF TGTGCCAGCAGTTACTCGGCGGGGGGCATACGCTACGAGCAGTACTTC
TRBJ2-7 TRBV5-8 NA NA CASSLNGDSRIYF TGTGCCAGCAGCTTGAATGGAGACAGCAGAATATACTTC
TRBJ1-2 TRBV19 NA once CASSWDTQNYGYTF TGTGCCAGTAGTTGGGACACCCAGAACTATGGCTACACCTTC
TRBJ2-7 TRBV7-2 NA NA CASSLGGFYEQYF TGTGCCAGCAGCTTAGGCGGGTTCTACGAGCAGTACTTC
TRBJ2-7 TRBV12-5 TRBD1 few CASGPTIRGQGSNEQYF TGTGCTAGTGGCCCTACCATTAGGGGACAGGGGTCCAACGAGCAGTACTTC
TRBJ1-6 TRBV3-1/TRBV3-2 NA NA CASSQGLDLRSPLHF TGTGCCAGCAGCCAAGGTTTGGATCTTAGGTCACCCCTCCACTTT
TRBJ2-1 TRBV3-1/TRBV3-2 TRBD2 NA CASMSVVGLAGGGSYNEQFF TGTGCCAGCATGTCAGTAGTGGGCCTAGCGGGGGGCGGTTCCTACAATGAGCAGTTCTTC
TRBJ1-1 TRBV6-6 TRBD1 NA CASSVPQGAITEAFF TGTGCCAGCAGTGTACCACAGGGGGCCATCACTGAAGCTTTCTTT
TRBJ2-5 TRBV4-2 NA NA CASSQAFGVTGGTQETQYF TGTGCCAGCAGCCAAGCCTTCGGAGTGACCGGGGGAACTCAAGAGACCCAGTACTTC
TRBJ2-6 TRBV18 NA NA CASSRGDSGANVLTF TGTGCCAGCTCACGGGGGGATTCCGGGGCCAACGTCCTGACTTTC
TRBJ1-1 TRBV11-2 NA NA CASSPQRGTRAFF TGTGCCAGCAGCCCCCAGAGGGGGACTAGAGCTTTCTTT
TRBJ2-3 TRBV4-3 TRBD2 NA CASSPGTSTSTDTQYF TGCGCCAGCAGCCCCGGGACTAGCACTAGCACAGATACGCAGTATTTT
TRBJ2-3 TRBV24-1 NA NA CATSDFRGSGLDTKYF TGTGCCACCAGTGATTTTAGGGGCTCGGGGTTGGATACGAAGTATTTT
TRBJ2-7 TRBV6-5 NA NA CASAGSSYEQYF TGTGCCAGCGCCGGGAGCTCCTACGAGCAGTACTTC
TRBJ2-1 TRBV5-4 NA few CASSPDYLVHNEQFF TGTGCCAGCAGCCCGGACTACCTAGTCCACAATGAGCAGTTCTTC
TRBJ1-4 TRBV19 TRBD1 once CASSPGQGAGKLFF TGTGCCAGTAGTCCCGGCCAGGGGGCAGGGAAACTGTTTTTT
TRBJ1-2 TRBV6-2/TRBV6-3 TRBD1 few CASSYPRTGPNYGYTF TGTGCCAGCAGTTACCCGAGGACAGGCCCTAACTATGGCTACACCTTC
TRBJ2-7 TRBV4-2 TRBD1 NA CASSQGQGYYEQYF TGTGCCAGCAGCCAGGGACAGGGGTACTACGAGCAGTACTTC
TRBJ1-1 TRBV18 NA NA CASSPRGAGNTEAFF TGTGCCAGCTCACCACGAGGGGCCGGTAACACTGAAGCTTTCTTT
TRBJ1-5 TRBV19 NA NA CASSIGGYVDQPQHF TGTGCCAGTAGTATAGGAGGGTATGTAGATCAGCCCCAGCATTTT